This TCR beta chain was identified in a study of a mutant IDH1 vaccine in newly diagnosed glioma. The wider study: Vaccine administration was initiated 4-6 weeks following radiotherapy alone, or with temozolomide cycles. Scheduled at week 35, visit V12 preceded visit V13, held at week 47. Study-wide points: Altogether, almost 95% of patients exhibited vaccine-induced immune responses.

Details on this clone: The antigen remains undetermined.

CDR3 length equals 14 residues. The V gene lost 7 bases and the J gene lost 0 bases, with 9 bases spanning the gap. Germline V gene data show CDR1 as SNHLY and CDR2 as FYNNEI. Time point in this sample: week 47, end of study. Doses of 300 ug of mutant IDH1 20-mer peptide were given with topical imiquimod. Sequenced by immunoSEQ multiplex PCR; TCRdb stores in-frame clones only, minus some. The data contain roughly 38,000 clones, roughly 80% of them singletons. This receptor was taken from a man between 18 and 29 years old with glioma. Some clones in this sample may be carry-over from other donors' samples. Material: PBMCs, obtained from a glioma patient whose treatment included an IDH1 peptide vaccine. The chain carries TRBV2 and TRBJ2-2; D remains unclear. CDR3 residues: CASMEGTNTGELFF. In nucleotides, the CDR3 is TGTGCCAGCATGGAAGGGACGAACACCGGGGAGCTGTTTTTT.